This TCR beta chain stems from a study of regulatory T cells in long-lasting Graves disease. Library construction for TCR beta used iRepertoire HTBI primers and Arm-PCR of CDR3 regions. One entry per CDR3 protein, called by TCRdb with MiXCR from the multiplex PCR reads. This table holds approximately 460,000 distinct CDR3 sequences, 16% found once. Documented time point: newly diagnosed GD, antithyroid drugs for less than 3 months. After RNA was extracted from PBMCs, the TCR library was made from it. In this sample, this clonotype turned up many times. V was trimmed by 1 base and J by 2 bases, leaving 9 bases between them. CDR3 length equals 14 residues. CDR1 is LGHDT and CDR2 is YNNKEL in the germline V gene (reference sequence). The same sample was also studied in work on T cells in Graves' hyperthyroidism and ophthalmopathy. This second report adds: Calling Graves' hyperthyroidism stable meant ophthalmopathy did not progress within 18 months.

This sequence was found in a woman in her twenties or thirties with Graves disease. The chain combines TRBV3-1 with TRBJ2-7, with TRBD2 as a possible D gene (5 bases). Sequenced material: peripheral blood mononuclear cells (PBMCs), taken at new diagnosis, from a patient treated with antithyroid drugs. CDR3 nucleotide sequence: TGTGCCAGCAGCCAAGGCGGAGGACCCTACGAGCAGTACTTC. Its protein product is CASSQGGGPYEQYF.